Listed below are T cell receptor beta chains from one sample, sequenced in a study of blood T cells in healthy people across ages. Each CDR3 protein gets one entry after TCRdb re-called the 5' RACE reads with MiXCR. The sample includes approximately 1,700,000 distinct CDR3 sequences, more than 35% of them seen just once. The sequenced material came from blood. The receptor source for this set is a human donor in good health. Both conserved end residues are part of each CDR3. The D gene is left open where the match is weak. Clone size is shown for a subset of rows, as once, few, many or a class of expanded clone.

V,D,size,J,length,DNA,CDR3
TRBV9,TRBD2,few,TRBJ2-3,15,TGTGCCAGCAGCCCGGGGGGACTAGCAACAGATACGCAGTATTTT,CASSPGGLATDTQYF
TRBV4-3,TRBD2,-,TRBJ2-5,15,TGCGCCAGCAGCCGAGAATTACTAGCGGGGGAGACCCAGTACTTC,CASSRELLAGETQYF
TRBV9,-,-,TRBJ2-3,14,TGTGCCAGCAGCGTAGGACGGGGAATAGATACGCAGTATTTT,CASSVGRGIDTQYF
TRBV6-6,-,few,TRBJ2-5,16,TGTGCCAGCAGTTACGAAACAGGAAGGTCGATAGAGACCCAGTACTTC,CASSYETGRSIETQYF
TRBV6-4,-,-,TRBJ1-2,15,TGTGCCAGCAGTGACTTCTCGGGGAGTAACTATGGCTACACCTTC,CASSDFSGSNYGYTF
TRBV5-1,-,-,TRBJ1-1,13,TGCGCCAGCAGGGGTTGGACAAACACTGAAGCTTTCTTT,CASRGWTNTEAFF
TRBV14,-,few,TRBJ2-3,13,TGTGCCAGCAGCCAGTCCAGGGAAGATACGCAGTATTTT,CASSQSREDTQYF
TRBV7-2,TRBD1,few,TRBJ1-4,16,TGTGCCAGCAGCTCCCGTCAGGGGGGCCCAAATGAAAAACTGTTTTTT,CASSSRQGGPNEKLFF
TRBV29-1,-,few,TRBJ2-7,14,TGCAGCGTTTTCACCGGGACCAGAGCCTACGAGCAGTACTTC,CSVFTGTRAYEQYF
TRBV20-1,TRBD1,-,TRBJ1-2,13,TGCAGTGCTACGACAGGGGTCAACTATGGCTACACCTTC,CSATTGVNYGYTF
TRBV7-8,TRBD1,few,TRBJ1-2,14,TGTGCCAGCAGCCCCTCTCGGGACAGGGCTGGCTACACCTTC,CASSPSRDRAGYTF
TRBV6-2/TRBV6-3,TRBD2,-,TRBJ2-7,16,TGTGCCAGCAGTTACTCGCCAGCGGGAGGGACCTACGAGCAGTACTTC,CASSYSPAGGTYEQYF
TRBV28,-,-,TRBJ1-2,10,TGTGCCAGCAGGACCGGGGGCTACACCTTC,CASRTGGYTF
TRBV20-1,TRBD2,-,TRBJ2-7,14,TGCAGTGCCGATACACTAGCGGCAGCCTACGAGCAGTACTTC,CSADTLAAAYEQYF
TRBV6-2/TRBV6-3,-,-,TRBJ2-1,16,TGTGCCAGCAGTTACTCGACGGACAGAGATGACAATGAGCAGTTCTTC,CASSYSTDRDDNEQFF
TRBV25-1,-,-,TRBJ1-1,13,TGTGCCAGCAGGGACAACATGAACACTGAAGCTTTCTTT,CASRDNMNTEAFF
TRBV5-1,TRBD1,-,TRBJ2-5,14,TGCGCCAGCAGGGGACAGGGGTCAGTAGAGACCCAGTACTTC,CASRGQGSVETQYF
TRBV7-3,-,few,TRBJ2-3,12,TGTGCCAGCAGCCTAGAGGGAGCCCGGCAGTATTTT,CASSLEGARQYF
TRBV10-2,-,-,TRBJ2-7,13,TGCGCCAGCAGTGGGGTCAGGTTGGGCGAGCAGTACTTC,CASSGVRLGEQYF
TRBV10-3,TRBD1,few,TRBJ2-7,13,TGTGCCACCGTTGGACAGGGAGAGTACGAGCAGTACTTC,CATVGQGEYEQYF
TRBV18,-,few,TRBJ1-1,17,TGTGCCAGCTCACAGGACAGTCCCCTCATACAGAACACTGAAGCTTTCTTT,CASSQDSPLIQNTEAFF
TRBV5-1,-,-,TRBJ2-5,13,TGCGCCAGCAGCGAGGGACTTAAAGAGACCCGGTACTTC,CASSEGLKETRYF
TRBV6-6,TRBD1,-,TRBJ1-5,16,TGTGCCAGCAGTTTGAGGACAGGTTATAGCAATCAGCCCCAGCATTTT,CASSLRTGYSNQPQHF
TRBV29-1,-,few,TRBJ2-5,13,TGCAGCGTCCACCCAGGGGAGGGAAATGAGCAGTACTTC,CSVHPGEGNEQYF
TRBV6-2/TRBV6-3,TRBD1,-,TRBJ2-4,12,TGTGCCAGCAGTTTACAGGGGGAAACTCTGTACTTC,CASSLQGETLYF
TRBV6-2/TRBV6-3,-,-,TRBJ2-5,15,TGTGCCAGCAGTTACTTCGGGACGGCCCAAGAGACCCAGTACTTC,CASSYFGTAQETQYF
TRBV11-1,-,-,TRBJ2-1,12,TGTGCCAGCAGCTTAGGGGATTTTGAGCAGTTCTTC,CASSLGDFEQFF
TRBV10-3,-,-,TRBJ1-4,16,TGTGCCATCAGTGAGTCTTTCGCGAATTCTAATGAAAAACTGTTTTTT,CAISESFANSNEKLFF
TRBV6-2/TRBV6-3,-,few,TRBJ2-5,12,TGTGCCAGCACCCCGAGGGGAGAGACCCAGTACTTC,CASTPRGETQYF
TRBV4-2,TRBD1,-,TRBJ1-2,15,TGTGCCAGCAGCCCGGGACAGGGTATGGACTATGGCTACACCTTC,CASSPGQGMDYGYTF
TRBV20-1,-,few,TRBJ2-4,12,TGCAGTGCTAGCGGGGACAAAAACATTCAGTACTTC,CSASGDKNIQYF
TRBV21-1,-,-,TRBJ1-1,12,TGTGCCAGCAGCAAAGGGGACACTGAAGCTTTCTTT,CASSKGDTEAFF
TRBV6-6,-,many,TRBJ2-1,14,TGTGCCAGCAGTGGGGGGGCAGGCTACAATGAGCAGTTCTTC,CASSGGAGYNEQFF
TRBV25-1,TRBD1,-,TRBJ2-5,15,TGTGCCAGCAGTGAAAACAGGGGGCATTGGGAGACCCAGTACTTC,CASSENRGHWETQYF
TRBV14,TRBD1,-,TRBJ2-7,15,TGTGCCAGCAGCCAATACTGGGACAGGGCCCACGAGCAGTACTTC,CASSQYWDRAHEQYF
TRBV7-2,-,few,TRBJ2-7,12,TGTGCCAGCAGCTTAGATTGGGACGAGCAGTACTTC,CASSLDWDEQYF
TRBV9,-,-,TRBJ1-2,15,TGTGCCAGCAGCGTAGAGCCCAGGGGAGTCCGTGGCTACACCTTC,CASSVEPRGVRGYTF
TRBV4-3,TRBD1,-,TRBJ1-1,13,TGCGCCAGCAGCCAAGTGGGGGACAGTGAAGCTTTCTTT,CASSQVGDSEAFF
TRBV6-5,-,few,TRBJ1-2,15,TGTGCCAGCGGTGTCAAGGCGTTTTTCAACTATGGCTACACCTTC,CASGVKAFFNYGYTF
TRBV2,-,few,TRBJ2-1,17,TGTGCCAGCAGCGAATTTCCCCCTGATGCGGCCTACAATGAGCAGTTCTTC,CASSEFPPDAAYNEQFF
TRBV7-2,TRBD2,-,TRBJ2-3,14,TGTGCCAGCAGCTTAGAGCCTAGCGGGGGTGAGCAGTATTTT,CASSLEPSGGEQYF
TRBV7-2,-,few,TRBJ2-3,12,TGTGCCAGCAGCTCGTGGAAGGATACGCAGTATTTT,CASSSWKDTQYF
TRBV4-3,TRBD1,-,TRBJ1-1,13,TGCGCCAGCAGCCAAGGGAGGAGGGGGCGTGCTTTCTTT,CASSQGRRGRAFF
TRBV7-3,-,-,TRBJ2-3,15,TGTGCCAGCAGCGATAGGGGGGGGTACGCGGGTACGCAGTATTTT,CASSDRGGYAGTQYF
TRBV7-2,-,few,TRBJ1-2,15,TGTGCCAGCAGCTTAGGGGGGGGGCCCACCCTGGGCTACACCTTC,CASSLGGGPTLGYTF
TRBV5-1,-,-,TRBJ1-1,16,TGCGCCAGCAGCCGTCTTCCGGGGCGTATGAACACTGAAGCTTTCTTT,CASSRLPGRMNTEAFF
TRBV24-1,-,few,TRBJ2-3,13,TGTGCCACCAGTGGCGGGGGCGCAGATACGCAGTATTTT,CATSGGGADTQYF
TRBV6-1,TRBD2,-,TRBJ2-7,16,TGTGCCAGCAGTGAAGCGCTATCACTAGCGGTCTACGAGCAGTACTTC,CASSEALSLAVYEQYF
TRBV5-1,TRBD1,-,TRBJ1-1,15,TGCGCCAGCAGCGGCCCCGGGACAGGGGGCACTGAAGCTTTCTTT,CASSGPGTGGTEAFF
TRBV6-5,-,-,TRBJ2-7,16,TGTGCCAGCAGTTACTCGGAGGGACATTTATCCTACGAGCAGTACTTC,CASSYSEGHLSYEQYF
TRBV6-1,-,-,TRBJ1-1,10,TGTGCCAGCAGTGTCATTCAAGCTTTCTTT,CASSVIQAFF
TRBV6-5,TRBD2,few,TRBJ2-7,15,TGTGCCAGCAGCGCTGGAGCGGGGGAAACCTACGAGCAGTACTTC,CASSAGAGETYEQYF
TRBV4-2,-,-,TRBJ2-7,15,TGTGCCAGCAGCCAATCTAGCCAGGCCGCTTACGAGCAGTACTTC,CASSQSSQAAYEQYF
TRBV7-2,TRBD2,-,TRBJ2-3,16,TGTGCCAGCAGCGCCGTAGCGGGGAGAAACACAGATACGCAGTATTTT,CASSAVAGRNTDTQYF
TRBV27,-,once,TRBJ1-1,14,TGTGCCAGCAGTTTTTACGGACAATCCACTGAAGCTTTCTTT,CASSFYGQSTEAFF
TRBV29-1,TRBD2,-,TRBJ2-5,13,TGCAGCGTGGTTTTCGGACTAGCGGAGACCCAGTACTTC,CSVVFGLAETQYF
TRBV20-1,-,-,TRBJ2-3,19,TGCAGTGCTAGAGATTTAGGTGGCCTGGCGGGGGCCCACACAGATACGCAGTATTTT,CSARDLGGLAGAHTDTQYF
TRBV6-2/TRBV6-3,TRBD2,few,TRBJ2-5,15,TGTGCCAGCAACGTACAAGGGACTAGGCAAGAGACCCAGTACTTC,CASNVQGTRQETQYF
TRBV15,-,-,TRBJ1-2,14,TGTGCCACCAGCAGATTACAGGGAGACTATGGCTACACCTTC,CATSRLQGDYGYTF
TRBV21-1,-,-,TRBJ2-7,18,TGTGCCAGTAGCAAAGCCCGGGATCTGGTGGATCCCTGGGGGGAGCAGTACTTC,CASSKARDLVDPWGEQYF